This T cell receptor (beta chain) was observed in a study of Ad26.COV2.S vaccination and SARS-CoV-2 variants. Findings and limits, study-wide: Vaccinees and placebo recipients showed similar non-spike TCR breadth. Assessments of TCR breadth and depth may have underestimated the total T cell responses.

As for this clone: No antigen is known for it.

Clones were sequenced by immunoSEQ multiplex PCR, and TCRdb holds only the in-frame ones, with some missing. Among some 190,000 clones listed, roughly nine tenths were seen once. Germline CDR1 KGHSH, CDR2 LQKENI. Trimming cost V 3 bases and J 0 bases, with 17 bases left between them. The CDR3 is made up of 17 amino acids. V gene TRBV18 combines with J gene TRBJ1-1, with a tentative D call TRBD1 (6 bases). Sequencing used peripheral blood, obtained after recovery from COVID-19. The receptor was isolated from a human donor who had recovered from COVID-19. DNA for the CDR3: TGTGCCAGCTCACCGGTTGAGGGGGGGGGACTGAACACTGAAGCTTTCTTT. Protein sequence: CASSPVEGGGLNTEAFF.